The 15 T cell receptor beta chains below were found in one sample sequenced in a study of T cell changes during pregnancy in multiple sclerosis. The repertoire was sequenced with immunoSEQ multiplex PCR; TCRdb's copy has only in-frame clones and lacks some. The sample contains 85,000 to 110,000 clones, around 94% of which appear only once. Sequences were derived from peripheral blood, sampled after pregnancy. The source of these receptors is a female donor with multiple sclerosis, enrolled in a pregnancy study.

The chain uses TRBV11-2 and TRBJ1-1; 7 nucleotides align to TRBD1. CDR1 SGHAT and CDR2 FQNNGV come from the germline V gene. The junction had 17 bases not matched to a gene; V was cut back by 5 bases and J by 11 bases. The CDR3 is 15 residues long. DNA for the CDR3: TGTGCCAGCAGCACCTACAGGGGCCCAAATGGAGGGGCTTTCTTT. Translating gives CASSTYRGPNGGAFF.

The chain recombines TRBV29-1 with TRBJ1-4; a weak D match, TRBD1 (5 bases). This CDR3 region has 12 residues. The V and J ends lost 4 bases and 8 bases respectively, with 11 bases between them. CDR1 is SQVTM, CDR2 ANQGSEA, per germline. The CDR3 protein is CSVVLRGEKLFF. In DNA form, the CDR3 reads TGCAGCGTTGTACTCCGGGGGGAAAAACTGTTTTTT.

CDR3 bases: TGTGCCAGCAGTGGGACAGGGTACGAGCAGTACTTC. Translating it yields CASSGTGYEQYF. The chain joins TRBV6-4 to TRBJ2-7; TRBD1 agrees at 8 bases. The V segment lost 4 bases and the J segment 4 bases; nucleotides outside the gene matches: 0. CDR1 is MRHNA, CDR2 SNTAGT, per germline. The CDR3 covers 12 residues.

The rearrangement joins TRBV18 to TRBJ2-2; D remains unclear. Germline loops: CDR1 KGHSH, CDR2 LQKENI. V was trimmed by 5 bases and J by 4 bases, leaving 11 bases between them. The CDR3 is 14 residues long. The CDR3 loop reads CASSSLSGTGELFF. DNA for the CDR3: TGTGCCAGCTCATCCCTTAGTGGCACCGGGGAGCTGTTTTTT.

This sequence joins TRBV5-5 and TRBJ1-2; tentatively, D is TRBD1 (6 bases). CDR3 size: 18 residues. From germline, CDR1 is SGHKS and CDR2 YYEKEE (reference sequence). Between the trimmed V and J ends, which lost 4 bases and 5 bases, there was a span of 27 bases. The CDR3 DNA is TGTGCCAGCAGCCTCGAGGGACACGGCCGAAAAACCTCTTATGGCTACACCTTC. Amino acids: CASSLEGHGRKTSYGYTF.

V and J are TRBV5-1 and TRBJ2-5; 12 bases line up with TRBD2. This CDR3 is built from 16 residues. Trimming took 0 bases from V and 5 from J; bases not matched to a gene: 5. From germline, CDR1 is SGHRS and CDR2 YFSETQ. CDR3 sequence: CASSLAGTSGSETQYF. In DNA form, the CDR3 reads TGCGCCAGCAGCTTGGCTGGGACTAGCGGGTCGGAGACCCAGTACTTC.

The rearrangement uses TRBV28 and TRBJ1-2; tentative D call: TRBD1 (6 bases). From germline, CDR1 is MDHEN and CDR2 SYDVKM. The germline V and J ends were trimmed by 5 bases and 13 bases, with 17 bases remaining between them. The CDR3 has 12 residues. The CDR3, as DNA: TGTGCCAGCAGTCCCAGCGACAGGAGTGGCACCTTC. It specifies CASSPSDRSGTF.

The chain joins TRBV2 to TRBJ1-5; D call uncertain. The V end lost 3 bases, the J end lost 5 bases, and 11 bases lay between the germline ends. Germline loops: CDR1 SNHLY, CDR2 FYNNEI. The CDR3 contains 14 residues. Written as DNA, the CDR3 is TGTGCCAGCAGTGAGGGAGGAGACTATCAGCCCCAGCATTTT. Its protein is CASSEGGDYQPQHF.

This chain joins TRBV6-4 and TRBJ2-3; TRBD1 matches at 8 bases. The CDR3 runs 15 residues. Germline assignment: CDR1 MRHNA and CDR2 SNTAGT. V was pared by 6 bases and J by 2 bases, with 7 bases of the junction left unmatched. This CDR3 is CASRPQGAPTDTQYF. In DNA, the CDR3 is TGTGCCAGCAGGCCCCAGGGGGCCCCCACAGATACGCAGTATTTT.

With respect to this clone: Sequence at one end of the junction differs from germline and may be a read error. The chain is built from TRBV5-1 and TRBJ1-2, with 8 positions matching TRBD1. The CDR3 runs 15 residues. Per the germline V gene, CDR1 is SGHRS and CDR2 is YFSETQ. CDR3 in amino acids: CASTEGTGPSTAPLF. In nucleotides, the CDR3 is TGCGCCAGCACGGAGGGGACAGGCCCTAGTACAGCCCCGCTATTC.

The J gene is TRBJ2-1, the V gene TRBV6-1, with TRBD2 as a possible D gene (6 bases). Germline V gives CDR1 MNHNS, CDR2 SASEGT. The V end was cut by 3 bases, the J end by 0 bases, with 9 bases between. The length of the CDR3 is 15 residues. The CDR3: CASSEGGYSYNEQFF. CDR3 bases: TGTGCCAGCAGTGAGGGGGGATACTCCTACAATGAGCAGTTCTTC.

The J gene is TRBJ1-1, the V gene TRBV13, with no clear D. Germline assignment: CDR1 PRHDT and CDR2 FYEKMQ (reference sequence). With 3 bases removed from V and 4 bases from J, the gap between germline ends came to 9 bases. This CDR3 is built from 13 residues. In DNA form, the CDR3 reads TGTGCCAGCAGCTTCCGTCGCGGCACTGAAGCTTTCTTT. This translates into CASSFRRGTEAFF.

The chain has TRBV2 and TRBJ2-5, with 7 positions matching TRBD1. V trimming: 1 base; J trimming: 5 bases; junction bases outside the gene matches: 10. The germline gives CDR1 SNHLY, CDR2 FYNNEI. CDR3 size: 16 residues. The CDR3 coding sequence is TGTGCCAGCAGTGAAGGAGACAGGGCTTGGGGGGAGACCCAGTACTTC. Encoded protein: CASSEGDRAWGETQYF.

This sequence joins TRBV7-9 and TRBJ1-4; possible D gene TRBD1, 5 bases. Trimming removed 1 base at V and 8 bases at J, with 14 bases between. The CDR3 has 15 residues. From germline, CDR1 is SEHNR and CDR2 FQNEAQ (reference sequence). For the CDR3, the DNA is TGTGCCAGCAGCTTAGTCCGGGGGGGGTCGGAAAAACTGTTTTTT. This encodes CASSLVRGGSEKLFF.

CDR3 sequence reads: CASSLGSGSYNEQFF. CDR3 DNA sequence: TGTGCCAGCAGCTTAGGTAGCGGCTCCTACAATGAGCAGTTCTTC. This chain uses TRBV7-6 with TRBJ2-1, with D possibly being TRBD2 (6 bases). The CDR3 covers 15 residues. The V and J ends lost 1 base and 0 bases respectively, with 7 bases between them. Germline CDR1 SGHVS, CDR2 FNYEAQ.